The 14 T cell receptor beta chains below all came from one sample that was sequenced in a study of shared clonotypes between healthy human individuals. Naive CD8 cells lacked CD45RO, underwent positive selection for CCR7 and left out terminally differentiated effector memory CD45RA+ cells. Assay: immunoSEQ multiplex PCR; the TCRdb copy retains only in-frame clones and omits some. Here the sample spans about 1,900,000 clones, approximately 95% being singletons. The sequencing input was naive CD8+ T cells sorted from blood. These receptors all come from a man younger than 30 in good health.

This rearrangement joins TRBV27 to TRBJ2-1; 14 nucleotides align to TRBD2. The CDR3 has 15 residues. Germline V gives CDR1 MNHEY, CDR2 SMNVEV (reference sequence). V shed 7 bases and J 4 bases; nucleotides not matched to a gene: 3. This CDR3 reads CASTGTSGGYNEQFF. CDR3 bases: TGTGCCAGCACAGGGACTAGCGGGGGTTACAATGAGCAGTTCTTC.

For the CDR3, the DNA is TGTGCCAGCAGCTTGGGAGGACAGTTTACGGCTAATGAAAAACTGTTTTTT. It specifies CASSLGGQFTANEKLFF. The chain links TRBV5-6 to TRBJ1-4, with D possibly being TRBD1 (6 bases). V shed 0 bases and J shed 3 bases, with 15 bases lying between them. The germline V gene encodes CDR1 SGHDT and CDR2 YYEEEE. The CDR3 contains 17 residues.

The DNA for the CDR3 is TGCGCCAGCAGCCCCGGGACAGGGAGGAACAATGAGCAGTTCTTC. Its translation: CASSPGTGRNNEQFF. J is TRBJ2-1 and V is TRBV4-3, with 9 bases matching TRBD1. The CDR3 consists of 15 residues. In germline, CDR1 is LGHNA, CDR2 YSLEER. V gave up 4 bases and J gave up 5 bases; unmatched junction bases: 6.

This chain uses TRBV12-5 with TRBJ1-2; D unclear. Germline V gene lookup returns CDR1 LGHNT and CDR2 FRNRAP. Trimming took 3 bases from V and 0 from J, leaving 8 bases between them. This CDR3 has 14 amino acids. In DNA form, the CDR3 reads TGTGCTAGTGGTTTAGGCAGCTCTAACTATGGCTACACCTTC. Translating it yields CASGLGSSNYGYTF. Variable domain in full (rest from reference TRBV12-5 and TRBJ1-2): DARVTQTPRHKVTEMGQEVTMRCQPILGHNTVFWYRQTMMQGLELLAYFRNRAPLDDSGMPKDRFSAEMPDATLATLKIQPSEPRDSAVYFCASGLGSSNYGYTFGSGTRLTVV.

Remarks on this clone: Other DNA variants within this sample encode the same CDR3. The CDR3 reads CASSSTTGSYEQYF. The CDR3 DNA follows: TGTGCCAGTAGTAGCACCACAGGGTCCTACGAGCAGTACTTC. The chain employs TRBV19 and TRBJ2-7, with D tentatively TRBD1 (6 bases). The V end lost 4 bases, the J end lost 1 base, and 11 bases lay between the germline ends. CDR3 length: 14 amino acids. CDR1 LNHDA and CDR2 SQIVND come from the germline V gene (reference sequence).

The chain joins TRBV2 to TRBJ1-2, with 11 bases identical to TRBD1. The CDR3 is 13 residues long. The V segment lost 7 bases and the J segment 8 bases; nucleotides outside the gene matches: 6. From germline, CDR1 is SNHLY and CDR2 FYNNEI. The CDR3 coding sequence is TGTGCCAGCAAACCGGGACAGGGGGTCGGCTACACCTTC. Protein: CASKPGQGVGYTF.

V usage is TRBV11-2 and J usage is TRBJ1-4; D unresolved. CDR1 is SGHAT and CDR2 is FQNNGV in the germline V gene. Trimming stripped 0 bases from V and 8 bases from J, with 7 bases between. This CDR3 is 13 amino acids long. For the CDR3, the DNA is TGTGCCAGCAGCTTAGACCCCGCCGAAAAACTGTTTTTT. Translation gives CASSLDPAEKLFF.

The chain carries TRBV7-9 and TRBJ1-4; D gene ambiguous. From germline, CDR1 is SEHNR and CDR2 FQNEAQ (reference sequence). The V end was cut by 6 bases, the J end by 8 bases, with 16 bases between. This CDR3 comprises 14 residues. CDR3 protein: CASSPDRSREKLFF. In nucleotides, the CDR3 is TGTGCCAGCAGTCCTGACCGATCACGGGAAAAACTGTTTTTT.

Of note for this clone: The sample has other DNA sequences that encode this CDR3 too. The V gene is TRBV6-5, the J gene TRBJ2-7; D unresolved. The CDR3 has 14 residues. The V and J ends lost 0 bases and 0 bases respectively, with 6 bases between them. CDR1 MNHEY and CDR2 SVGAGI come from the germline V gene. CDR3 DNA sequence: TGTGCCAGCAGTTACTCGGCCAGCTCCTACGAGCAGTACTTC. Translation: CASSYSASSYEQYF.

V is TRBV4-3 and J is TRBJ2-2, with D perhaps matching TRBD1 or TRBD2 (5 bases each). Per germline, CDR1 LGHNA and CDR2 YSLEER. This CDR3 region has 14 residues. With 4 bases removed from V and 10 bases from J, the gap between germline ends came to 16 bases. The CDR3 DNA follows: TGCGCCAGCAGCCGCCGGGACCTCGCTGAGGAGCTGTTTTTT. It specifies CASSRRDLAEELFF.

This clone was counted a single time. The genes are TRBV27 and TRBJ1-1; TRBD1 aligns across 7 bases. V gave up 7 bases and J gave up 3 bases; unmatched junction bases: 8. In germline, CDR1 is MNHEY, CDR2 SMNVEV (reference sequence). The CDR3 runs to 14 residues. The CDR3 nucleotides are TGTGCCAGCACCTTGACAGGGTCGGACACTGAAGCTTTCTTT. As protein: CASTLTGSDTEAFF.

This clone was recorded only once. This chain joins TRBV15 and TRBJ1-1, with TRBD1 identical over 7 bases. The V gene end was trimmed by 1 base and the J gene end by 4 bases; junction bases not matched to a gene: 0. CDR1 and CDR2 (germline): LNHNV, YYDKDF (reference sequence). The CDR3 is 13 residues long. This CDR3 reads CATSRAGGTEAFF. CDR3 coding DNA: TGTGCCACCAGCAGAGCAGGGGGCACTGAAGCTTTCTTT.

The chain employs TRBV13 and TRBJ1-2; the match to TRBD1 covers 7 bases. V trimming: 3 bases; J trimming: 2 bases; junction bases outside the gene matches: 9. Germline loops: CDR1 PRHDT, CDR2 FYEKMQ (reference sequence). The CDR3 has 16 amino acids. The CDR3 region has the DNA TGTGCCAGCAGCTTGGGAACGGGACAGACGAACTATGGCTACACCTTC. Translated, it gives CASSLGTGQTNYGYTF.

V gene TRBV7-9 combines with J gene TRBJ1-1, with a possible D match to TRBD1 (6 bases). This CDR3 has 11 amino acids. Germline CDR1 SEHNR, CDR2 FQNEAQ (reference sequence). Trimming took 4 bases from V and 8 from J, leaving 8 bases between them. The CDR3 DNA follows: TGTGCCAGCAGCTCAGGACAGGAAGCTTTCTTT. It translates to CASSSGQEAFF.